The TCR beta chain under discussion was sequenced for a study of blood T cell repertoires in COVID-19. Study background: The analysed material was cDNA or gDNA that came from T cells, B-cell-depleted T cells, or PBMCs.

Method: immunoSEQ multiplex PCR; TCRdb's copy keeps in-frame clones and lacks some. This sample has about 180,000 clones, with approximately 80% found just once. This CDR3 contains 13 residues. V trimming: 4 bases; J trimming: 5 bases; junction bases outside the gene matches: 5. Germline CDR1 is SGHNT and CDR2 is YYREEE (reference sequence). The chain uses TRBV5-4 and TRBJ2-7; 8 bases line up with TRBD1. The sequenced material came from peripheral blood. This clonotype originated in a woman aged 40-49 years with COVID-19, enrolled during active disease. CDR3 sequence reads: CASSPGTGNEQYF. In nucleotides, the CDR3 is TGTGCCAGCAGCCCAGGGACAGGAAACGAGCAGTACTTC.